This TCR beta chain was recovered during a study of shared clonotypes between healthy human individuals. Sequencing used immunoSEQ multiplex PCR; TCRdb keeps in-frame clones, though not all of them. The data show approximately 500,000 clones, with 90% to 96% seen just once and under 0.06% held by the top ten. V lost 3 bases, J lost 5 bases, and 17 bases lay in between. Germline V lookup: CDR1 SGHNT, CDR2 YENEEA. The CDR3 covers 15 residues. V gene TRBV11-3 combines with J gene TRBJ2-7; TRBD1 is a possible D gene (7 bases). Material for sequencing was naive CD4+ T cells sorted from blood. The subset here: CD45RA+ positively selected. This clonotype was sampled from a woman between 25 and 40 years old in good health. CDR3 in DNA: TGTGCCAGCAGCTTTGGAGGGGGCGTAAATGACGAGCAGTACTTC. Its protein is CASSFGGGVNDEQYF.